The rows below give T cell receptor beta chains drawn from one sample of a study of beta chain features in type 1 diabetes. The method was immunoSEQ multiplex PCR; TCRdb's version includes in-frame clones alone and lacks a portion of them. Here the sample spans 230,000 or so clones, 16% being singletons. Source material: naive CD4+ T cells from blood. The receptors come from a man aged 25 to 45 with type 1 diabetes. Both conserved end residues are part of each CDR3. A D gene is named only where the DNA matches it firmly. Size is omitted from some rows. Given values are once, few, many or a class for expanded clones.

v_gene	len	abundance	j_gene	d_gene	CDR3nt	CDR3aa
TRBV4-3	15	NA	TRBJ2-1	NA	TGCGCCAGCAGCCTGTATCATCGGAACGGTGTGGAGCAGTTCTTC	CASSLYHRNGVEQFF
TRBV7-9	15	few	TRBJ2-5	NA	TGTGCCAGCAGCTTAGGAGTTACCGTGCAAGAGACCCAGTACTTC	CASSLGVTVQETQYF
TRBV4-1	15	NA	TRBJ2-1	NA	TGCGCCAGCAGCCAACTAACCCGGAAGGGATTTGAGCAGTTCTTC	CASSQLTRKGFEQFF
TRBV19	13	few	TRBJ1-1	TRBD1	TGTGCCAGTAGAGGGACAGCGAACACTGAAGCTTTCTTT	CASRGTANTEAFF
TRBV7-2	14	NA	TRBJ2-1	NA	TGTGCCAGCAGCTTACTCCCCTCGTACAATGAGCAGTTCTTC	CASSLLPSYNEQFF
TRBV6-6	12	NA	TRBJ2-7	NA	TGTGCCAGCAGTCAGGACAGCTACGAGCAGTACTTC	CASSQDSYEQYF
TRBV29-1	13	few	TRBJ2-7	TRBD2	TGCAGTGGATCCAGGACTAGCTTCGCCGAGCAGTACTTC	CSGSRTSFAEQYF
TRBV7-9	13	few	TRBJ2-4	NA	TGTGCCAGCCAACTAAACGGGGAAAACATTCAGTACTTC	CASQLNGENIQYF
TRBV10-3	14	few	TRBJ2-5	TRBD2	TGTGCCATCAGCACCGGGACTAGTAAAGAGACCCAGTACTTC	CAISTGTSKETQYF
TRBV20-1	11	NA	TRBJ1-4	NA	TGCAGTGCTAGAGGGAATGAAAAACTGTTTTTT	CSARGNEKLFF
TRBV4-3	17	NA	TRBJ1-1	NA	TGCGCCAGCAGCCAACCCTGGACCCCTCCTTTGAGCACTGAAGCTTTCTTT	CASSQPWTPPLSTEAFF
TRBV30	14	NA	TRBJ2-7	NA	TGTGCCTGGGGTCGTCTGGGGGTCTCCTACGAGCAGTACTTC	CAWGRLGVSYEQYF
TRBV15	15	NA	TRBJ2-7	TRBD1	TGTGCCACCAGCACCATACAGGGGGCAAACTACGAGCAGTACTTC	CATSTIQGANYEQYF
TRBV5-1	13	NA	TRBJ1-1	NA	TGCGCCAGCACTCCTCAAGGGAACACTGAAGCTTTCTTT	CASTPQGNTEAFF
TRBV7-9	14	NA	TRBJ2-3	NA	TGTGCCAGCAGCTTAATGCAGGGGACAGATACGCAGTATTTT	CASSLMQGTDTQYF
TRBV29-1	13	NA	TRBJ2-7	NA	TGCAGCGTTGCCGGGACGGAAAACTACGAGCAGTACTTC	CSVAGTENYEQYF
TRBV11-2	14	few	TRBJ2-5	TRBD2	TGTGCCAGCAGCTTGGCGGGAGCTAAAGAGACCCAGTACTTC	CASSLAGAKETQYF
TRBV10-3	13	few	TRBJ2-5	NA	TGTGCCATCAGTGCGGCAGGGAGGGAGACCCAGTACTTC	CAISAAGRETQYF
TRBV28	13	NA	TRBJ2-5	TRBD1	TGTGCCAGCAGCCGGACAGGTCGAGAGACCCAGTACTTC	CASSRTGRETQYF
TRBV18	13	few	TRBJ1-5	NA	TGTGCCAGCTCTGAAGACAACAATCAGCCCCAGCATTTT	CASSEDNNQPQHF
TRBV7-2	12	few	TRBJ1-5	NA	TGTGCCAGCAGCCGGAACAATCAGCCCCAGCATTTT	CASSRNNQPQHF
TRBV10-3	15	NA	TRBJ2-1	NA	TGTGCCATCAGTGAAGGGTACGGGAGCCCGAATGAGCAGTTCTTC	CAISEGYGSPNEQFF
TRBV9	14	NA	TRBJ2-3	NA	TGTGCCAGCAGCGCTACCAATTTCCATAATACGCAGTATTTT	CASSATNFHNTQYF
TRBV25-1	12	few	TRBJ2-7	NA	TGTGCCAGCCTCGGGCTAGCCCACGAGCAGTACTTC	CASLGLAHEQYF
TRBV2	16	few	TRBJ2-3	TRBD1	TGTGCCAGCAGACCTTTGGACAGGAGAAGCACAGATACGCAGTATTTT	CASRPLDRRSTDTQYF
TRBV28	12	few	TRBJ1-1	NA	TGTGCCAGCAGTTTGATGAGCACTGAAGCTTTCTTT	CASSLMSTEAFF
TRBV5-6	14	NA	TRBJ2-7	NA	TGTGCCAGCAGCTTAACAGCTACCTCCTACGAGCAGTACTTC	CASSLTATSYEQYF
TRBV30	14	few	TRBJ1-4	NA	TGTGCCTGGAGCCTAAGATCGGGAAATGAAAAACTGTTTTTT	CAWSLRSGNEKLFF
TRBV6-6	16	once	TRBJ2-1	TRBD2	TGTGCCAGCAGGGACCTGCTAGCGGGAGGGGGCAATGAGCAGTTCTTC	CASRDLLAGGGNEQFF
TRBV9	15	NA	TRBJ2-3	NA	TGTGCCAGCAGTCCTTTCACGCGGAACACAGATACGCAGTATTTT	CASSPFTRNTDTQYF
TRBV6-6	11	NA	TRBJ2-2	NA	TGTGCCAGCACCCCGCCGGGGGAGCTGTTTTTT	CASTPPGELFF
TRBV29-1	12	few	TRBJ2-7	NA	TGCAGCGTTGGGTCCGTCCCTTACGAGCAGTACTTC	CSVGSVPYEQYF
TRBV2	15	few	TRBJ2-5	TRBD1	TGTGCCAGCAGAGCGGGACAGGGCTACCAAGAGACCCAGTACTTC	CASRAGQGYQETQYF
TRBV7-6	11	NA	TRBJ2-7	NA	TGTGCCAGCAGCTTAACCTACGAGCAGTACTTC	CASSLTYEQYF
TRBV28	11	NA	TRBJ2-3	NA	TGTGCCAGCAGTTTAGGAGATACGCAGTATTTT	CASSLGDTQYF
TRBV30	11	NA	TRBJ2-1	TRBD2	TGTGCCTGGGCCGGGGGGAATGAGCAGTTCTTC	CAWAGGNEQFF